This TCR beta chain was found in a study of PD-L1 blockade in urothelial cancer (dated by TCRdb to about 2017). In terms of the full investigation: All patients started therapy at some point between 2014 and 2016 and received atezolizumab 1,200 mg intravenously every 3 weeks. About nine tenths of the roughly 29 patients were males with bladder-origin urothelial cancer, and about 65% of the 29 reported a prior smoking history. Patients had an ECOG performance status of 0 or 1 and had received between 0 and 3 prior chemotherapy regimens. Tumor samples gave a median of about 1,400 T cells and some 980 unique TCRs, with a median clonality of approximately 0.09 and T cell proportion of nearly 0.1. The study, an exploratory multi-omic analysis, examined somatic, immune and clinical correlates of response to PD-L1 blockade with atezolizumab in urothelial cancer. TCR sequencing covered pretreatment tumor samples and matched, serially collected peripheral blood taken before and after atezolizumab treatment. Durable clinical benefit meant progression-free survival longer than 6 months, and TCR features were also tested against progression-free and overall survival. In the same patients, pretreatment tumors underwent whole exome sequencing and RNA sequencing in addition to TCR sequencing. Durable clinical benefit was achieved by nine patients and was not achieved by 20 patients. Under 30 patients had pretreatment blood TCR-seq, some 25 had at least one posttreatment blood collection, and some 25 had tumor TCR-seq. Five patients were left out of tumor TCR analyses because tumors from two patients failed quality control and three patients had no tumor available. The paper's findings and limits, for the study overall: Because of the small sample size (n = 29) and the many exploratory analyses performed, the results are intended to be regarded as hypothesis-generating. Among patients with durable benefit, tumor-associated TCR clones showed greater expansion in peripheral blood 3 weeks after treatment started (n ≈ 20, p = 0.022). A higher proportion of tumor-infiltrating T lymphocytes was found in patients with durable benefit (n = 24, Mann-Whitney p = 0.047). Tumor samples were FFPE, not collected immediately before treatment, and only one sample per patient was used, possibly missing heterogeneity.

Synthetic TCR analog templates were spiked into each PCR so that absolute template abundance could be estimated from read counts. In FFPE tumors, housekeeping genes were amplified and quantified as a way to estimate usable DNA and compute T cell fraction. The immunoSEQ assay used bias-controlled V and J gene primers to amplify TCRbeta CDR3 regions from genomic DNA. Rearranged TCRbeta segments were sequenced at approximately 20X coverage. From the authors' description of their analysis: Clustering was used to correct sequencing errors, and CDR3s were annotated against IMGT so that V, D and J genes could be assigned. Downstream analyses used only productive TCRbeta rearrangements and left out out-of-frame or stop-codon sequences. To compute clonality, Shannon entropy was normalized by the log of the number of unique productive sequences and then subtracted from one. Clones differing between time points or between blood and tumor were identified by Fisher's exact test with Benjamini-Hochberg correction at adjusted p below 0.01. TCRdb mirrors the immuneACCESS table, restricted to in-frame sequences. Some clones are absent from its copies; in checked studies, under half trace to an unresolved V gene, and the reason for the others is unknown. V and J calls and clone size are given by that table; D and trimming were obtained from the DNA. For this sample there are about 35,000 clones; 36% appear just once. The top ten clonotypes cover 8.5% to 10% of the sample.

As concerns this clone: Its antigen remains unidentified. The input lacks base qualities; no much larger clone sits a single base away.

Trimming costs V 4 bases and J 0 bases, and their ends lie 15 bases apart. CDR1 and CDR2, looked up from the germline V gene (reference sequence), are LNHDA and SQIVND. The CDR3 runs 16 amino acids, cysteine and phenylalanine included. The retained sequence is limited to the CDR3, 48 bases, with the frame set at the first base. The time point label, read with the paper, signifies: pretreatment tumor sample. The cohort included roughly 29 patients with locally advanced or metastatic urothelial carcinoma who were treated at Memorial Sloan Kettering on a trial protocol. Every piece of tumor tissue used for sequencing was obtained before atezolizumab dosing. The Qiagen DNeasy Blood extraction kit was used to purify genomic DNA from total PBMCs and tumor samples.

The chain is encoded by TRBV19 joined to TRBJ1-1, with no confidently assigned D gene. The sequence came from a man aged 55 to 70 with urothelial cancer. This sample comprised tumor tissue, obtained before atezolizumab (anti-PD-L1) treatment. CDR3 protein: CASSTRPAPLNTEAFF. The DNA is as follows: TGTGCCAGTAGTACAAGACCCGCGCCGTTGAACACTGAAGCTTTCTTT.